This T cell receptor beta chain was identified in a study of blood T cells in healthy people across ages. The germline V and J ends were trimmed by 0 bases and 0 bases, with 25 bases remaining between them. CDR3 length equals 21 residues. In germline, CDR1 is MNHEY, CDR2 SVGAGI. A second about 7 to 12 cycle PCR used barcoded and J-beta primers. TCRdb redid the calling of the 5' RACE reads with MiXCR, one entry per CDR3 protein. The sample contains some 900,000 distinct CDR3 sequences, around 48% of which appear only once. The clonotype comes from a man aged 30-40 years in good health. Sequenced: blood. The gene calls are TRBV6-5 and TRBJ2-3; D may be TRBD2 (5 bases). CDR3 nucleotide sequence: TGTGCCAGCAGTTACTCGACGAGTCCGCGGACTCCGGGTACGAGCACAGATACGCAGTATTTT. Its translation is CASSYSTSPRTPGTSTDTQYF.